A selection of T cell receptor beta chains follows, all from one sample in a study of blood T cell repertoires in COVID-19. Assay: immunoSEQ multiplex PCR; the TCRdb copy retains only in-frame clones and omits some. The repertoire has roughly 100,000 clones, roughly 86% of them found once; the top ten carry about 20%. The specimen sequenced was peripheral blood. Source of these receptors: a human donor in a cohort sampled during active COVID-19. Both conserved end residues are part of each CDR3. A D gene is named only where the DNA matches it firmly. Size values are once, few and many counts, or a class for expanded clones, and some rows have none.

CDR3 length	V gene	D gene	clone size	J gene	CDR3 protein	CDR3 DNA
17	TRBV27	TRBD2	-	TRBJ2-7	CASSFLGSGGHSYEQYF	TGTGCCAGCAGTTTTCTAGGCAGCGGGGGTCACTCCTACGAGCAGTACTTC
18	TRBV27	TRBD2	-	TRBJ2-3	CASSLFGGRAWKKDTQYF	TGTGCCAGCAGTTTATTCGGCGGGAGGGCTTGGAAGAAAGATACGCAGTATTTT
17	TRBV24-1	TRBD2	-	TRBJ2-5	CATSDYGTSGRGETQYF	TGTGCCACCAGTGATTACGGGACTAGCGGTCGGGGGGAGACCCAGTACTTC
14	TRBV11-2	-	-	TRBJ2-1	CASSLVTGYNEQFF	TGTGCCAGCAGCTTAGTGACAGGTTACAATGAGCAGTTCTTC
16	TRBV7-2	TRBD1	-	TRBJ1-2	CASSLASPGQGTGYTF	TGTGCCAGCAGCTTAGCTTCCCCGGGACAGGGTACTGGCTACACCTTC
13	TRBV5-8	TRBD1	-	TRBJ1-1	CASSLVGQHNAFF	TGTGCCAGCAGCTTGGTGGGACAGCACAACGCTTTCTTT
14	TRBV7-3	-	-	TRBJ1-2	CASSPAGGSHGYTF	TGTGCCAGCAGCCCGGCAGGAGGGTCACACGGCTACACCTTC
17	TRBV18	-	many	TRBJ2-2	CASSLTSKTTNTGELFF	TGTGCCAGCTCACTTACCAGCAAGACAACGAACACCGGGGAGCTGTTTTTT
15	TRBV27	TRBD1	-	TRBJ1-5	CASSKGTGLNQPQHF	TGTGCCAGCAGCAAAGGGACAGGGCTCAATCAGCCCCAGCATTTT
12	TRBV7-6	-	few	TRBJ1-1	CALLPQGTEAFF	TGTGCCCTCCTACCCCAGGGAACTGAAGCTTTCTTT
16	TRBV7-9	-	-	TRBJ1-1	CASSLRQATGVTEAFF	TGTGCCAGCAGCCTTCGACAGGCTACCGGGGTGACTGAAGCTTTCTTT
15	TRBV11-2	TRBD2	-	TRBJ2-7	CASSLGLAVTYEQYF	TGTGCCAGCAGCTTGGGACTAGCGGTAACCTACGAGCAGTACTTC
15	TRBV24-1	-	-	TRBJ1-5	CAKTLGKGYNQPQHF	TGTGCCAAAACTCTGGGAAAGGGGTACAATCAGCCCCAGCATTTT
15	TRBV3-1/TRBV3-2	-	once	TRBJ1-1	CASSADSSGNTEAFF	TGTGCCAGCAGCGCTGACAGTTCCGGGAACACTGAAGCTTTCTTT
19	TRBV24-1	TRBD2	-	TRBJ2-7	CATSDTGTSGRGVSYEQYF	TGTGCCACCAGTGACACCGGGACTAGCGGGAGGGGAGTAAGCTACGAGCAGTACTTC
17	TRBV9	TRBD2	-	TRBJ2-1	CASSVGGGRANVNEQFF	TGTGCCAGCAGCGTAGGTGGTGGGAGGGCCAATGTGAATGAGCAGTTCTTC
13	TRBV5-4	-	-	TRBJ2-5	CASSLQVGETQYF	TGTGCCAGCAGCTTGCAGGTAGGAGAGACCCAGTACTTC
20	TRBV9	-	-	TRBJ2-2	CASSGGPGQGGPPGTGELFF	TGTGCCAGCAGCGGGGGGCCAGGACAGGGAGGGCCCCCGGGCACCGGGGAGCTGTTTTTT
15	TRBV2	TRBD1	-	TRBJ1-1	CASSDRGQPNTEAFF	TGTGCCAGCAGTGACCGGGGACAGCCGAACACTGAAGCTTTCTTT
13	TRBV5-1	-	-	TRBJ2-5	CASSFSAEETQYF	TGCGCCAGCAGCTTCTCAGCGGAAGAGACCCAGTACTTC
12	TRBV19	-	-	TRBJ2-5	CASRGGEETQYF	TGTGCCAGTCGAGGAGGGGAAGAGACCCAGTACTTC
14	TRBV3-1/TRBV3-2	TRBD1	few	TRBJ2-2	CASSHSGGHGELFF	TGTGCCAGCAGCCACTCAGGGGGCCACGGGGAGCTGTTTTTT
12	TRBV3-1/TRBV3-2	-	-	TRBJ2-1	CASSSDWLEQFF	TGTGCCAGCAGCTCTGACTGGCTAGAGCAGTTCTTC
16	TRBV6-2/TRBV6-3	TRBD2	-	TRBJ2-3	CASSYVGAGGADTQYF	TGTGCCAGCAGTTACGTGGGAGCGGGAGGCGCAGATACGCAGTATTTT
13	TRBV20-1	-	-	TRBJ1-2	CSASAQGLPGYTF	TGCAGTGCTAGTGCTCAGGGCCTTCCTGGCTACACCTTC
14	TRBV9	-	-	TRBJ1-2	CASSVGDGNYGYTF	TGTGCCAGCAGCGTAGGTGACGGGAACTATGGCTACACCTTC
16	TRBV4-2	-	-	TRBJ2-7	CASSQDPSESSYEQYF	TGTGCCAGCAGCCAAGATCCTAGCGAGAGCTCCTACGAGCAGTACTTC
16	TRBV6-5	-	-	TRBJ2-4	CASSYPQGGAKNIQYF	TGTGCCAGCAGTTACCCCCAGGGGGGAGCCAAAAACATTCAGTACTTC
15	TRBV19	-	few	TRBJ2-7	CASSISSLPSYEQYF	TGTGCCAGTAGTATCTCGTCGCTACCCTCCTACGAGCAGTACTTC
15	TRBV29-1	TRBD1	-	TRBJ1-4	CSVFSVGQGGGKLFF	TGCAGCGTTTTCTCCGTGGGACAGGGTGGTGGAAAACTGTTTTTT
14	TRBV20-1	TRBD1	once	TRBJ1-3	CSASTGQAGNTIYF	TGCAGTGCTAGTACGGGACAGGCTGGAAACACCATATATTTT
15	TRBV9	-	-	TRBJ1-3	CASSDGARSGNTIYF	TGTGCCAGCAGCGATGGGGCCCGCTCTGGAAACACCATATATTTT
14	TRBV6-5	TRBD1	once	TRBJ1-1	CASSLQGDGTEAFF	TGTGCCAGCAGTTTACAGGGGGATGGCACTGAAGCTTTCTTT
12	TRBV12-3/TRBV12-4	-	-	TRBJ2-7	CASSPNSYEQYF	TGTGCCAGCAGCCCTAATTCCTACGAGCAGTACTTC
11	TRBV19	-	-	TRBJ1-4	CASSSYEKLFF	TGTGCCAGTAGTTCATATGAAAAACTGTTTTTT
18	TRBV11-2	-	-	TRBJ2-2	CASSLRIETIADTGELFF	TGTGCCAGCAGCTTACGCATAGAGACCATAGCGGACACCGGGGAGCTGTTTTTT